This paragraph reports one T cell receptor beta chain. No antigen is known for it. No much larger clone exists at a distance of one base, and base qualities are not known. This sample was taken from a study of cytomegalovirus exposure and HLA in healthy donors (TCRdb year 2017). Notes on the research overall: In an earlier analysis of under 600 of the donors, under 300 Gb of sequence data and roughly 100 million unique TCR beta sequences from roughly 190 million T cells were reported. Roughly 300 gigabases of sequencing data and approximately 92 million unique TCR sequences made up an early release that covered approximately 650 HLA-typed donors. Of the roughly 420 genotyped donors, 70% to 90% were placed in the genetic ancestry cluster associated with self-reported Caucasian donors. The study aimed to test whether signatures of past pathogen exposure could be identified by cataloging public T cell receptors. The study profiled the T cell repertoires of 500 to 800 subjects by immunosequencing and related them to cytomegalovirus serostatus. Along with the approximately 600-subject first cohort, a separate validation cohort of over a hundred different subjects was used. To predict cytomegalovirus infection status, the study combined high-throughput TCR immunosequencing, statistical association of individual TCRs with disease status, and machine learning. In a later analysis, previously published TCR beta repertoires from hundreds of donors were re-analyzed and high-resolution HLA genotyping was added so that TCR occurrence patterns could be studied. The later analysis used no new phenotypic data to find candidate immune exposures, relying instead on TCR beta sequences and their occurrence across donors. In an earlier analysis of a few hundred of the donors, high-throughput TCR beta sequencing was used to judge whether each TCR beta V gene segment behaved as functional or pseudogenic. Donor age, sex, ethnicity and CMV serostatus were collected together with the repertoire data. In a later genetic analysis, genome-wide SNP genotypes for about 55% of the roughly 670 donors were used, and that subset was treated as a discovery cohort. All discovery cohort repertoires had been generated on a single sequencing platform. Both class I and class II loci were covered by HLA typing, at four-digit resolution. The number of donors typed differed by locus, with roughly 629-640 for A, B, C, DRB1 and DQB1, around 500 for DQA1, under 610 for DPA1, and some 450 for DPB1. Because of strong linkage in the cohort, four or five DR-DQ haplotypes were treated as single units for association and clustering. Among about 390 genotyped donors of the cohort, an average of roughly 240,000 unique TCR beta nucleotide sequences were sequenced per donor, roughly 20% of them non-productive.

Trimming costs V 6 bases and J 8 bases, and their ends lie 16 bases apart. From the cysteine through the phenylalanine, the CDR3 covers 12 amino acids. Only the CDR3 DNA is retained, 36 bases long and in frame from the first base. Reading the germline V gene gives CDR1 SQVTM and CDR2 ANQGSEA. Receptors were amplified or captured by the immunoSEQ multiplex PCR assay. A mixture of 60 forward primers for TCR Vbeta segments and 13 reverse primers for TCR Jbeta segments was used in the multiplex PCR. The CDR3 region of rearranged TCR beta genes was amplified from genomic DNA with a multiplex PCR assay. The Illumina HiSeq System was used to sequence the amplified TCR beta libraries as 87-base-pair reads. As for the original processing: In a later analysis, 80 million or so unique TCR beta chains were counted across the roughly 670 repertoires, and approximately 9.9 million of these chains were shared by at least two donors. Raw reads were error-corrected and collapsed into unique sequences by a nearest-neighbor algorithm in which closely related sequences were merged to remove PCR and sequencing errors. CDR3 sequences were aligned to IMGT reference sequences to assign V, D and J gene segments. For a sequence to be retained, a match of at least six nucleotides was required to both a V gene segment and a J gene segment. A rearrangement was called productive if the CDR3 had no stop codons and remained in frame with V and J, and every other rearrangement was called non-productive. Following IMGT convention, CDR3 was defined as the stretch from the second conserved V-encoded cysteine up to the conserved J-encoded phenylalanine. The earlier analysis of some 600 of the donors excluded sequences that lacked an unambiguous match to a single V gene segment. In an earlier analysis of 587 of the donors, a V segment was called functional when productive rearrangements were above 56.7%, and segregating when the standard deviation between donors exceeded 5%. A statistical classification framework was built for diagnosing cytomegalovirus status from the catalog of TCR beta chain sequences. In a later analysis, TCR nucleotide sequences were compared against IMGT/GENE-DB human TR gene sequences so that V and J genes could be assigned. The TCRdist pipeline was used in a later analysis to assign CDR3 sequences and most-parsimonious VDJ recombination scenarios. A later analysis defined each TCR beta chain by its CDR3 amino acid sequence plus V-gene family, and excluded reads lacking a unique V-gene family. As a way to deal with suspected cross-contamination and a sequencing artifact, a later analysis dropped 450 to 600 nucleotide sequences that were highly shared and had low generation probability. A later analysis calculated a clonal expansion index for each public chain from normalized within-repertoire ranks of inferred template counts. In a later analysis, generation probabilities were computed with a VDJ recombination model fitted to out-of-frame rearrangements, and the resulting probabilities were checked against IGoR. In a later analysis, hypergeometric tests were used to score TCR-TCR, TCR-HLA and TCR-CMV co-occurrence, with a repertoire-size bias correction applied to TCR pairs. In a later analysis, false discovery rates were estimated by permuting HLA or CMV assignments 20 times. In a later analysis, co-occurring TCRs were grouped using DBSCAN, with TCRdist sequence similarity added in when clustering inside HLA-allele-positive subsets. Repertoires with fewer than 30,000 or more than 120,000 public chains, plus five repertoires with anomalous nucleotide sharing, were excluded from co-occurrence clustering. TCRdb limited this immuneACCESS table to in-frame rearrangements with V and J called. A share of clones is missing; checked studies link under half to unresolved V genes, and the rest is unexplained. V, J and clone size are taken as reported in that table, and D and trimming were inferred from the DNA itself. This sample is represented by 100,000 to 150,000 clones; about 81% of them were singletons. The biggest ten clones account for about 1.1% of the sample.

Broader findings and caveats from the paper: In a later genetic analysis, fewer N-insertions in productive TCRs were reported among donors in an Asian-associated ancestry cluster than the roughly 700-donor mean. The study listed 150 to 200 TCR beta chains as associated with cytomegalovirus. Three of the identified cytomegalovirus-associated TCR beta chains were confirmed in vitro to be specific for cytomegalovirus antigens. A later analysis found that TCR association rates varied across HLA loci, with DRB1 alleles showing the most associated TCRs and HLA-C alleles the fewest. CMV serostatus was the only immune exposure information available for the cohort. A later genetic analysis associated a missense DCLRE1C variant with V-gene and J-gene trimming of TCR beta chains, and an independent cohort replicated the association. Some IMGT-functional V segments, including TRBV6-2 and TRBV6-3, could not be distinguished by the 87-base-pair reads and were therefore excluded. In an earlier analysis of 587 of the donors, most TCR beta V segments appeared in productive rearrangements about 90% or about 30% of the time, broadly matching IMGT annotations. A cluster of highly shared sequence variants was judged likely to represent a technical artifact of the sequencing pipeline. A further reported finding was that TCR beta sequences accurately predicted the HLA-A and HLA-B alleles for most subjects in the first cohort. Because counts were too low, seventeen rarely observed V segments, including chromosome 9 orphons, were left out of the earlier analysis of about 500 of the donors. A later analysis associated about 17,000 TCR beta sequences with specific HLA alleles at a false discovery rate of 0.05. According to a later analysis, most CMV-associated TCR beta chains appeared to be HLA-restricted, and the HLA associations seemed to be driven largely by CMV exposure. In both the original and validation cohorts, the classifier was reported to diagnose cytomegalovirus status with high specificity and sensitivity. It was suggested by the authors that the approach could potentially be generalized to other disease states and immunological phenotypes. A later analysis found that HLA-associated TCR beta chains were more clonally expanded and had lower generation probabilities than equally common non-associated chains. A later analysis reported that several top co-occurrence clusters appeared linked to parvovirus B19, influenza, CMV and Epstein-Barr virus. Because some donors lacked HLA typing at each locus, the association tests relied only on the typed subset. While some public TCRs were present in many individuals, most TCR sequences turned up only very rarely across donors. Linkage disequilibrium might explain the correlated functional status among segregating V segments, but an unknown experimental factor could not be excluded. Strong co-occurrence of HLA alleles, especially DR and DQ, made assigning TCR associations to individual alleles difficult. Only TCR beta chains were sequenced in this cohort, and the absence of alpha or paired-chain data limited detectable features. Sequencing depth was assumed to be roughly uniform across donors in the presence/absence analyses, though that assumption may not hold.

The cohort consisted of 600 to 700 healthy bone marrow donors. At the time of sampling, all cohort members were nominally healthy, though unrecorded immune exposures were likely present. The donor tested CMV seronegative and was one of the 352 seronegative cohort members. Each donor provided a peripheral blood sample, and peripheral blood mononuclear cells were used for TCR beta sequencing. The Qiagen DNeasy Blood Extraction Kit was used to extract genomic DNA from the blood cell samples. The sequence links TRBV29-1 to TRBJ1-2, with the D gene not clear enough to name. This clonotype originated in a woman younger than 45 in good health and CMV-seronegative. Sequencing input: PBMCs. The DNA reads as follows: TGCAGCGTCCAGGACCCGGGGAGGGGCTACACCTTC. Translated, it reads CSVQDPGRGYTF.